This entry describes one T cell receptor beta chain. The antigen remains undetermined. This record belongs to a study of vaccination effects on CD4 cells after COVID-19. As for the study in general: Every participant took two doses of the BNT162b2 or mRNA-1273 vaccine.

Here immunoSEQ multiplex PCR was the method, and the copy in TCRdb shows in-frame clones only, minus some. This table holds tens of thousands of clones, roughly 78% found once. V dropped 5 bases and J dropped 4; count of bases not matched to a gene: 5. Germline CDR1 is SGHAT and CDR2 is FQNNGV. This CDR3 spans 14 amino acids. Expansion with viral peptide pools was applied to antigen-specific CD4+ T cells by the ViraFEST assay prior to sequencing. Culture proceeded for more than 8 days, and CD4+ T cells were then isolated. Vaccine recipients had no previous SARS-CoV-2 infection; their nucleocapsid antibodies were negative. Cells had half their medium changed to IL-2 medium on days 3 and 7.

The starting material was CD4+ T cells from PBMCs cultured with HCoV-OC43 spike peptides, obtained before COVID-19 vaccination. The subset denotes: HCoV-OC43 spike overlapping peptide pool stimulation. The TCR originated in a human donor who received a COVID-19 vaccine. The chain recombines TRBV11-2 with TRBJ1-2; 9 bases fit TRBD1. The CDR3 loop is CASSPTGGAYGYTF. DNA for the CDR3: TGTGCCAGCAGCCCCACAGGGGGCGCCTATGGCTACACCTTC.